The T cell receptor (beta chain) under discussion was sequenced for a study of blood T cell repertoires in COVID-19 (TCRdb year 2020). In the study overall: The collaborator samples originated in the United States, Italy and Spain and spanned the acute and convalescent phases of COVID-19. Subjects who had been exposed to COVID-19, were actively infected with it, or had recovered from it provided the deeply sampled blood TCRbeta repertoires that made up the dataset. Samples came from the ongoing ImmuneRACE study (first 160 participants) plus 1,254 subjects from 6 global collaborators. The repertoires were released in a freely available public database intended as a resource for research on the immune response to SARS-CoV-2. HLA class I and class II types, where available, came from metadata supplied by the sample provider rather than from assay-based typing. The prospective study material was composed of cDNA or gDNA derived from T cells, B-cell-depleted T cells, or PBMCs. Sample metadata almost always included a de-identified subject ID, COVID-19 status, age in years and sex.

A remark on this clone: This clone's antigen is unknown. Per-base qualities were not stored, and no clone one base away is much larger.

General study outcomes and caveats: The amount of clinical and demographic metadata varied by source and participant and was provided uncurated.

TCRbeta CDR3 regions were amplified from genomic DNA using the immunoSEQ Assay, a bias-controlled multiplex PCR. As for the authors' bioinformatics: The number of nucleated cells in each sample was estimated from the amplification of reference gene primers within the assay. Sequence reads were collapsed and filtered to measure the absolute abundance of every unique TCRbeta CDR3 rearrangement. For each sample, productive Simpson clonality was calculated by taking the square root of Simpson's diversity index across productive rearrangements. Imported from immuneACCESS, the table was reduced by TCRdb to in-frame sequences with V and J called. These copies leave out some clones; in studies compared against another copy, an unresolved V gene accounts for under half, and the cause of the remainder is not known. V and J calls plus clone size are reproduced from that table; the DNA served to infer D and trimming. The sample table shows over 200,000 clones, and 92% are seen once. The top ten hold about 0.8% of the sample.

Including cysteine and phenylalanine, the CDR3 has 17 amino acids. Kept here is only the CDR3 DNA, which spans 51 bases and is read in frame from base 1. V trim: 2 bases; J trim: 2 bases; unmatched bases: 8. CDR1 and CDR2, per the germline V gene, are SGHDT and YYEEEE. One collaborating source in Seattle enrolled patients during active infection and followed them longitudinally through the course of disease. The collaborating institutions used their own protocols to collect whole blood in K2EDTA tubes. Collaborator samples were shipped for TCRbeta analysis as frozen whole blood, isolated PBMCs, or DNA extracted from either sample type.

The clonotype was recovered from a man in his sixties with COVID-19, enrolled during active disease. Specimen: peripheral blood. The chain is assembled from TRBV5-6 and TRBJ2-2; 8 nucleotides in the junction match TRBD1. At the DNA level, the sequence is TGTGCCAGCAGCTTCCTAGGTGGACAGGGCAACACCGGGGAGCTGTTTTTT. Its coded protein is CASSFLGGQGNTGELFF.